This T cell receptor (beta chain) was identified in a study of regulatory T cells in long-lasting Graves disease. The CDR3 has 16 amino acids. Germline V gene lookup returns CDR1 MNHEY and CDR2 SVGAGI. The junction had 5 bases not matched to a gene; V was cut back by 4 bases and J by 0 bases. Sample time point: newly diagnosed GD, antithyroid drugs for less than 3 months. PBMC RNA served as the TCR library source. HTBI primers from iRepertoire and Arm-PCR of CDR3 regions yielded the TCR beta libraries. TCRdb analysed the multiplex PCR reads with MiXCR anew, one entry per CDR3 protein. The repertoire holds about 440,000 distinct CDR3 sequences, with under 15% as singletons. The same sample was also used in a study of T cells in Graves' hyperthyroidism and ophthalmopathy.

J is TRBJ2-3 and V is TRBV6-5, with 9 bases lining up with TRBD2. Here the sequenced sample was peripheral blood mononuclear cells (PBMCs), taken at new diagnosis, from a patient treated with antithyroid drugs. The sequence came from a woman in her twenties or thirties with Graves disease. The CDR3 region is CASSWGTSYSTDTQYF. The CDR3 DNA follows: TGTGCCAGCAGTTGGGGGACTAGCTACAGCACAGATACGCAGTATTTT.